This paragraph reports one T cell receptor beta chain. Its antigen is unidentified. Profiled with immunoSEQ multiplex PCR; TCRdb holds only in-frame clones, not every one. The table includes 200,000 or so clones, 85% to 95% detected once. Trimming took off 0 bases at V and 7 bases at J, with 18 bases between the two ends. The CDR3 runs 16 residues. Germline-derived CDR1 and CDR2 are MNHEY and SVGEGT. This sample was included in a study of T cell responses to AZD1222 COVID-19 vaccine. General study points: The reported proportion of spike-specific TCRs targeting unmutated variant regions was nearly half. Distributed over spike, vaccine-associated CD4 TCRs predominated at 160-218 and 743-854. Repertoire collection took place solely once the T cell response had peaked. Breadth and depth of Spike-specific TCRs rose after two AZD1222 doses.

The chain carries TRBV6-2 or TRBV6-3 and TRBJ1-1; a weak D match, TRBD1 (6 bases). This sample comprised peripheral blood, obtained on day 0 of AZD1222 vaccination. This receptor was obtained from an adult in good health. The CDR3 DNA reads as TGTGCCAGCAGTTACTCGCGGGGGCCTAGTGGGATTGAAGCTTTCTTT. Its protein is CASSYSRGPSGIEAFF.